Listed here are 3 T cell receptor beta chains from one sample, sequenced in a study of CD8 T cells in ankylosing spondylitis. TCRdb redid the calling of the 5' RACE reads with MiXCR, one entry per CDR3 protein. The table lists approximately 25,000 distinct CDR3 sequences, 2% to 3% of them singletons. Sequencing input: blood, either unsorted or a sorted T cell fraction (not recorded which). These receptors were taken from a female donor with ankylosing spondylitis or in good health (not recorded which).

This clonotype came up many times. The chain combines TRBV9 with TRBJ2-1; D is perhaps TRBD1 (6 bases). CDR3 length equals 16 residues. V was shortened by 0 bases and J by 4 bases, with 14 bases between the two germline ends. Germline lookup yields CDR1 SGDLS and CDR2 YYNGEE. The CDR3 nucleotides read TGTGCCAGCAGCGTAGTCCCGGTAAGGGGGTACAATGAGCAGTTCTTC. Translating it yields CASSVVPVRGYNEQFF.

This clonotype was seen ten or more times. The chain carries TRBV9 and TRBJ2-5; D remains ambiguous. CDR3 size: 15 residues. Trimming left V 0 bases short and J 1 base short, with 10 bases between. The germline CDR1 and CDR2 sequences are SGDLS and YYNGEE. CDR3 in amino acids: CASSVGLVTQETQYF. The CDR3 DNA is TGTGCCAGCAGCGTAGGTCTGGTCACCCAAGAGACCCAGTACTTC.

This clonotype was recorded many times. The chain has TRBV9 and TRBJ2-5, with a weak D call TRBD1 (5 bases). This CDR3 is built from 13 residues. Trimming left V 3 bases short and J 2 bases short, with 8 bases between. CDR1 and CDR2 (germline): SGDLS, YYNGEE. The CDR3 bases are TGTGCCAGCAGCGCAGGGCATCAAGAGACCCAGTACTTC. Its protein product is CASSAGHQETQYF.